Following are 13 T cell receptor beta chains from one sample sequenced in a study of response to subunit inactivated influenza vaccine. TCRdb itself ran the RT-PCR reads through MiXCR, one entry per CDR3 protein. The profile shows about 500,000 distinct CDR3 sequences, 16% of them singletons. Specimen: CD4+ T cells sorted from PBMCs, collected roughly 24 months after vaccination. The receptors here all came from a man in his fifties or sixties who received an inactivated influenza vaccine.

The CDR3 spells CASSVAGLQNTGELFF. CDR3 bases: TGTGCCAGCAGCGTAGCCGGCCTACAAAACACCGGGGAGCTGTTTTTT. The V call is TRBV9, the J call TRBJ2-2, with D unclear. The CDR3 has 16 amino acids. V was pared by 0 bases and J by 2 bases, with 11 bases between. In germline, CDR1 is SGDLS, CDR2 YYNGEE.

This rearrangement joins TRBV20-1 to TRBJ1-5, with D perhaps TRBD1 (5 bases). The V and J ends lost 5 bases and 0 bases respectively, with 20 bases between them. Per the germline V gene, CDR1 is DFQATT and CDR2 is SNEGSKA (reference sequence). This CDR3 has 17 amino acids. The CDR3 DNA reads as TGCAGTGCTGGACCCCGCCGGGGGTTCTTTAGCAATCAGCCCCAGCATTTT. It encodes CSAGPRRGFFSNQPQHF.

In this sample, this clonotype turned up a few times. The V and J genes are TRBV20-1 and TRBJ2-3, with a tentative D call TRBD2 (6 bases). The germline V gene encodes CDR1 DFQATT and CDR2 SNEGSKA (reference sequence). Deletions cut 1 base from V and 5 bases from J, with 10 bases between. This CDR3 comprises 13 residues. CDR3 nucleotides: TGCAGTGCTAGAGGGCTGCGGGAAGATACGCAGTATTTT. This codes for CSARGLREDTQYF.

The table lists this clonotype with a few counts. For the CDR3, the DNA is TGTGCCAGCAGCCCCGAACAGGGGACCTACGAGCAGTACTTC. It codes for CASSPEQGTYEQYF. This chain links TRBV2 with TRBJ2-7, with 7 bases fitting TRBD1. The CDR3 is 14 residues long. Germline V gene sequence: CDR1 SNHLY, CDR2 FYNNEI. V lost 6 bases and J lost 2; bases outside the gene matches: 7.

This clonotype was seen a handful of times. The rearrangement joins TRBV6-5 to TRBJ1-1; D gene unclear. This CDR3 contains 12 residues. V was pared by 6 bases and J by 4 bases, with 9 bases between. Germline V gene sequence: CDR1 MNHEY, CDR2 SVGAGI. This CDR3 reads CASRHPSTEAFF. As DNA, the CDR3 is TGTGCCAGCAGGCATCCGAGCACTGAAGCTTTCTTT.

This sequence joins TRBV4-2 and TRBJ1-5; 11 bases are shared with TRBD1. The V and J ends lost 4 bases and 6 bases, in that order; junction bases with no gene match: 5. CDR1 is LGHNA, CDR2 YNFKEQ, per germline. The CDR3 loop spans 15 amino acids. The CDR3 reads CASSPSGTGGQPQHF. CDR3 bases: TGTGCCAGCAGCCCGTCCGGGACAGGGGGTCAGCCCCAGCATTTT.

The CDR3 is CASRQAGVDTGELFF. The CDR3 coding sequence is TGCGCCAGTCGACAAGCCGGGGTGGACACCGGGGAGCTGTTTTTT. This sequence joins TRBV10-1 and TRBJ2-2; a weak D match, TRBD2 (5 bases). Germline V gene data show CDR1 as WNHNN and CDR2 as SYGVQD (reference sequence). CDR3 size: 15 residues. With 9 bases removed from V and 3 bases from J, the gap between germline ends came to 17 bases.

The V gene is TRBV20-1, the J gene TRBJ1-3; 10 bases line up with TRBD1. The CDR3 covers 15 residues. With 6 bases clipped from V and 0 bases from J, the junction kept 5 bases outside the gene matches. Germline values: CDR1 DFQATT, CDR2 SNEGSKA (reference sequence). Here the CDR3 DNA reads TGCAGTGCCTCGGGACAGGGGACCTCTGGAAACACCATATATTTT. Encoded protein: CSASGQGTSGNTIYF.

This clonotype was seen a handful of times. The rearrangement links TRBV6-5 to TRBJ1-1; tentative D call: TRBD1 (6 bases). The germline gives CDR1 MNHEY, CDR2 SVGAGI. This CDR3 is built from 17 residues. V shed 0 bases and J shed 2 bases, with 16 bases lying between them. Written as DNA, the CDR3 is TGTGCCAGCAGTTACTCCAGGACAGTCTTCCATAACACTGAAGCTTTCTTT. Translating it yields CASSYSRTVFHNTEAFF.

V gene TRBV12-3 or TRBV12-4 combines with J gene TRBJ2-3, with 8 bases aligning to TRBD1. CDR3 length equals 18 residues. This CDR3 reads CTRAGQGNREFFTDTQYF. CDR3 in DNA: TGTACCCGCGCCGGACAGGGCAACAGGGAATTCTTCACAGATACGCAGTATTTT.

This clonotype was counted between two and nine times. The rearrangement links TRBV12-3 or TRBV12-4 to TRBJ1-2; D gene unclear. This CDR3 has 13 residues. V was cut by 5 bases and J by 4 bases, with 11 bases left in between. DNA for the CDR3: TGTGCCAGCAGTCCCGGATGGAGCTATGGCTACACCTTC. Its translation is CASSPGWSYGYTF.

In this sample, this clonotype turned up a few times. The chain uses TRBV7-9 and TRBJ2-7; a weak D match, TRBD2 (5 bases). In germline, CDR1 is SEHNR, CDR2 FQNEAQ (reference sequence). Trimming cost V 5 bases and J 6 bases, with 17 bases left between them. The CDR3 runs 14 residues. In nucleotides, the CDR3 is TGTGCCAGCAGCCCGGCCGCCGTACTAGGCGAGCAGTACTTC. Translation: CASSPAAVLGEQYF.

This clonotype appeared a few times. This chain joins TRBV20-1 and TRBJ2-7, with a weak D call TRBD2 (6 bases). The CDR3 consists of 14 residues. V was shortened by 1 base and J by 1 base, with 11 bases between the two germline ends. Per germline, CDR1 DFQATT and CDR2 SNEGSKA (reference sequence). CDR3 protein: CSARAHGGSYEQYF. The CDR3 DNA sequence: TGCAGTGCTAGAGCACACGGGGGATCCTACGAGCAGTACTTC.